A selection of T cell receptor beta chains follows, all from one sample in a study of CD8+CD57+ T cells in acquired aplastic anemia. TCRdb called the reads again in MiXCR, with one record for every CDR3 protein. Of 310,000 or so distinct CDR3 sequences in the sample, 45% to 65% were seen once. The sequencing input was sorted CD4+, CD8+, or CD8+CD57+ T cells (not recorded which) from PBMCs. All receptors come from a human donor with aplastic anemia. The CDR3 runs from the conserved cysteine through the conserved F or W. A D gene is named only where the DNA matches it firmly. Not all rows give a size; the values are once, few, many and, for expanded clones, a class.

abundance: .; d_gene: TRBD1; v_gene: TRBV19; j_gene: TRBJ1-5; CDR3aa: CACRGTGYSNQPQHF; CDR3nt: TGTGCCTGTAGGGGGACAGGTTATAGCAATCAGCCCCAGCATTTT
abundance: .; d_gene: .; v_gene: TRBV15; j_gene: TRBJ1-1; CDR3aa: CATSRDPKGAEAFF; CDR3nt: TGTGCCACCAGCAGAGATCCCAAGGGCGCTGAAGCTTTCTTT
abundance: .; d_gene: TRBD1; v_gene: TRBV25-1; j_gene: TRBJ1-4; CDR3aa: CASSSLTGASEKLFF; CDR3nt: TGTGCCAGCAGTAGCCTGACAGGGGCTAGTGAAAAACTGTTTTTT
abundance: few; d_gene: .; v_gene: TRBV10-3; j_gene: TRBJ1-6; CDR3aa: CAISESVSMGPTPLHF; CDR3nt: TGTGCCATCAGTGAGTCCGTCTCCATGGGGCCTACACCCCTCCACTTT
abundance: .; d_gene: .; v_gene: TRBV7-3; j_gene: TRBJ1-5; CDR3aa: CASSFDQGNQPQHF; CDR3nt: TGTGCCAGCAGCTTTGACCAGGGGAATCAGCCCCAGCATTTT
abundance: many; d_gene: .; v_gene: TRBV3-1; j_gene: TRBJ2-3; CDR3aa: CASSQAGTQYF; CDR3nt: TGTGCCAGCAGCCAAGCGGGAACGCAGTATTTT
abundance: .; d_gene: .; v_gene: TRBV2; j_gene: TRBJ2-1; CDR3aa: CASSGVQGKNEQFF; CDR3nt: TGTGCCAGCAGTGGGGTGCAGGGGAAGAATGAGCAGTTCTTC
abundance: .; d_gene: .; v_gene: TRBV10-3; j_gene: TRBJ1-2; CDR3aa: CASGASDRYYGYTF; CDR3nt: TGTGCCAGCGGGGCCTCGGACAGATACTATGGCTACACCTTC
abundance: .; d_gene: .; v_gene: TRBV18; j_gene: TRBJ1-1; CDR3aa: CASSPNFGNTEAFF; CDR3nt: TGTGCCAGCTCACCTAACTTTGGGAACACTGAAGCTTTCTTT
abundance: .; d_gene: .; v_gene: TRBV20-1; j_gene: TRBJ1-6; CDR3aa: CSATPRGLLYSYNSPLHF; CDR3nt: TGCAGTGCTACCCCCCGGGGACTGCTCTACTCCTATAATTCACCCCTCCACTTT
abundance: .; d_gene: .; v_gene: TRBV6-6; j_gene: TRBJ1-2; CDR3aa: CASSYPTGGYTF; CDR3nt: TGTGCCAGCAGTTACCCGACGGGTGGCTACACCTTC
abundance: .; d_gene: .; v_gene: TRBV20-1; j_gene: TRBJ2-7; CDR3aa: CSAYSPRLQGVGGEQYF; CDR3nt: TGCAGTGCTTATTCCCCCCGCCTTCAGGGGGTGGGAGGCGAGCAGTACTTC
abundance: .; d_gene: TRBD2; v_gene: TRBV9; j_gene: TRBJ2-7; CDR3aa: CASSVGPIAGFNEQYF; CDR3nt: TGTGCCAGCAGCGTAGGCCCTATAGCGGGCTTTAACGAGCAGTACTTC
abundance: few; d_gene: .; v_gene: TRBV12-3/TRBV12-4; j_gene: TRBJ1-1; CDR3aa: CASSLAATEAFF; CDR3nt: TGTGCCAGCAGTTTGGCAGCTACTGAAGCTTTCTTT
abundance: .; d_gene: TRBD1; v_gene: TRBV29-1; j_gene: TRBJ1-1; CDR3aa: CSVDRGGSEAFF; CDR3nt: TGCAGCGTGGACAGGGGTGGCTCTGAAGCTTTCTTT
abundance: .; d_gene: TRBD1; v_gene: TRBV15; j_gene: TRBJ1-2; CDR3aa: CATISTGNFYGYTF; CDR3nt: TGTGCCACCATTTCGACAGGGAACTTCTATGGCTACACCTTC
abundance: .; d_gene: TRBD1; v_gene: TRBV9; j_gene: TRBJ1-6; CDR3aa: CASSARQGSNSPLHF; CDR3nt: TGTGCCAGCAGCGCAAGACAGGGATCGAATTCACCCCTCCACTTT
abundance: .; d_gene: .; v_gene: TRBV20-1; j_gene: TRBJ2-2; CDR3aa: CSARVFGTGTDTGELFF; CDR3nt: TGCAGTGCTAGAGTGTTTGGAACAGGGACGGACACCGGGGAGCTGTTTTTT
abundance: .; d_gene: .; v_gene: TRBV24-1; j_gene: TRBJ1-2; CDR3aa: CATSRGDYGYTF; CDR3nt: TGTGCCACCAGTCGGGGGGACTATGGCTACACCTTC
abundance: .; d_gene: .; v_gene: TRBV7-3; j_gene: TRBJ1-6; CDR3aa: CASSSPAGTTNSPLHF; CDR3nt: TGTGCCAGCAGCTCCCCGGCCGGCACCACCAATTCACCCCTCCACTTT
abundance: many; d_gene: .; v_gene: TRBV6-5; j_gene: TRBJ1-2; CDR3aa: CASISGRSYGYTF; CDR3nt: TGTGCCAGCATCAGCGGCAGGAGCTATGGCTACACCTTC
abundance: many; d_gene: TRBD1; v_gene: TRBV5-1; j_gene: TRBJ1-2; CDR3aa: CASSLGQPSSNYGYTF; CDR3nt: TGCGCCAGCAGCCTGGGACAGCCGAGTTCTAACTATGGCTACACCTTC
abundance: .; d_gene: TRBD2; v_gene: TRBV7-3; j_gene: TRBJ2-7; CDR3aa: CASSLREDSYEQYF; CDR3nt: TGTGCCAGCAGCTTGCGGGAGGACTCCTACGAGCAGTACTTC
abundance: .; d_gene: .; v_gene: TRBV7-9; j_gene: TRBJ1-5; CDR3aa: CASSQPGDGKPQHF; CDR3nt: TGTGCCAGCAGTCAACCGGGGGACGGTAAGCCCCAGCATTTT
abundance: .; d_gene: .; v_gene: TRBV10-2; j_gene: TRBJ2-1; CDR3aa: CASEELNEQFF; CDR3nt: TGCGCCAGCGAGGAACTAAATGAGCAGTTCTTC
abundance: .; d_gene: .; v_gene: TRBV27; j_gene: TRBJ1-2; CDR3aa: CASSFAATNYGYTF; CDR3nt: TGTGCCAGCAGTTTCGCAGCCACAAACTATGGCTACACCTTC
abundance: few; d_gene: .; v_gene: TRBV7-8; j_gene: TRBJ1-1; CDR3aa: CASSTRTNTEAFF; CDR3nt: TGTGCCAGCAGCACACGGACGAACACTGAAGCTTTCTTT
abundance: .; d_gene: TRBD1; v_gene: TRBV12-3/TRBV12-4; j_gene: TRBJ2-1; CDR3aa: CASRGGTGGSSYNEQFF; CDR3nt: TGTGCCAGCAGGGGGGGGACAGGGGGGAGCTCCTACAATGAGCAGTTCTTC
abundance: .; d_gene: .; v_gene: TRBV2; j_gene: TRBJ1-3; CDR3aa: CASSAVLSGNTIYF; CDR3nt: TGTGCCAGCAGTGCAGTCCTCTCTGGAAACACCATATATTTT
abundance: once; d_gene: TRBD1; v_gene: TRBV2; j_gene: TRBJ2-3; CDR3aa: CASSTQGAARDTQYF; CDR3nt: TGTGCCAGCAGTACACAGGGGGCGGCCCGTGATACGCAGTATTTT
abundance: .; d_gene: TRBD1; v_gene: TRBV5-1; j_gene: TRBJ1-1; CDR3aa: CASSPDRGPTEAFF; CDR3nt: TGCGCCAGCAGCCCCGACAGGGGGCCCACTGAAGCTTTCTTT
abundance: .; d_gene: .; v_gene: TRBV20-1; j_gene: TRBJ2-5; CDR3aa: CSARTIREIRTQYF; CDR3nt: TGCAGTGCTAGAACTATAAGGGAGATTCGGACCCAGTACTTC